The 29 T cell receptor beta chains reported below all come from one sample, sequenced in a study of T cells in Graves' hyperthyroidism and ophthalmopathy. Amplified regions were TCR beta CDR3 sequences from RNA transcripts. In the first-round RT-PCR of the TCR CDR3, the HTBI primer set was used. TCRdb re-called the multiplex PCR reads through MiXCR, storing one row per CDR3 protein. There are hundreds of thousands of distinct CDR3 sequences in the sample; roughly 20% occur only once, and about 34% lies in the top ten. Input material: blood. The origin of the receptors is a man aged 25 to 45 with Graves' ophthalmopathy.

V is TRBV19 and J is TRBJ1-1, with D unresolved. Germline CDR1 LNHDA, CDR2 SQIVND (reference sequence). The CDR3 consists of 13 residues. V lost 3 bases and J 4 bases, leaving 9 bases between the germline ends. The CDR3: CASSINLGTEAFF. The DNA for the CDR3 is TGTGCCAGTAGTATCAACCTGGGCACTGAAGCTTTCTTT.

This chain links TRBV24-1 with TRBJ2-3; D uncertain. Germline V gene sequence: CDR1 KGHDR, CDR2 SFDVKD. The germline V and J ends were trimmed by 5 bases and 2 bases, with 7 bases remaining between them. This CDR3 is built from 13 residues. The CDR3 coding sequence is TGTGCCACCAGTGCGGAAATCACAGATACGCAGTATTTT. It codes for CATSAEITDTQYF.

This clonotype was counted only a few times. The chain is built from TRBV28 and TRBJ1-1; possible D gene TRBD1, 5 bases. Trimming shortened V by 6 bases and J by 5 bases, and 16 bases separated the two germline ends. The CDR3 totals 14 residues. Germline CDR1 is MDHEN and CDR2 is SYDVKM. As DNA, the CDR3 is TGTGCCAGCAGCCATGGGGGAGAGGAAACTGAAGCTTTCTTT. Its protein is CASSHGGEETEAFF.

The chain employs TRBV5-1 and TRBJ2-2; 8 bases are a match to TRBD2. The CDR3 spans 16 residues. From germline, CDR1 is SGHRS and CDR2 YFSETQ. J was trimmed by 0 bases and V by 0 bases; bases with no gene match: 1. CDR3 in amino acids: CASSLGRGANTGELFF. As DNA, the CDR3 is TGCGCCAGCAGCTTGGGGCGGGGGGCGAACACCGGGGAGCTGTTTTTT.

The V gene is TRBV4-1, the J gene TRBJ1-4; the D gene is possibly TRBD1 (5 bases). This CDR3 is 14 amino acids long. Looked up from germline, CDR1 is MGHRA and CDR2 is YSYEKL. V shed 0 bases and J shed 13 bases, with 15 bases lying between them. In DNA form, the CDR3 reads TGCGCCAGCAGCCAAGACCCGTTACAGGTTCGACTGTTTTTT. As protein: CASSQDPLQVRLFF.

The rearrangement links TRBV7-9 to TRBJ2-3; 7 bases agree with TRBD1. CDR1 and CDR2 from the germline V gene are SEHNR and FQNEAQ (reference sequence). This CDR3 comprises 15 residues. Unmatched junction bases numbered 6, after V lost 3 bases and J lost 3 bases. In DNA form, the CDR3 reads TGTGCCAGCAGCTTCGCCGGGACAGAGACAGATACGCAGTATTTT. Protein product: CASSFAGTETDTQYF.

This clonotype was counted at least ten times. CDR3 coding DNA: TGTGCCAGCACTAGGACAGGCGTGGCCGGGGAGCTGTTTTTT. This codes for CASTRTGVAGELFF. The V call is TRBV7-9, the J call TRBJ2-2; 7 bases agree with TRBD1. CDR3 size: 14 residues. Germline-derived CDR1 and CDR2 are SEHNR and FQNEAQ (reference sequence). The junction had 8 bases not matched to a gene; V was cut back by 7 bases and J by 6 bases. The variable domain in full, completed from reference TRBV7-9 and TRBJ2-2, reads DTGVSQNPRHKITKRGQNVTFRCDPISEHNRLYWYRQTLGQGPEFLTYFQNEAQLEKSRLLSDRFSAERPKGSFSTLEIQRTEQGDSAMYLCASTRTGVAGELFFGEGSRLTVL.

The chain is built from TRBV20-1 and TRBJ1-3; possibly TRBD1 for D (5 bases). Trimming removed 6 bases from V and 3 bases from J, with 27 bases in between. CDR3 length: 18 residues. Germline assignment: CDR1 DFQATT and CDR2 SNEGSKA (reference sequence). CDR3 sequence reads: CSASRSVEGKAYGNTIYF. CDR3 nucleotide sequence: TGCAGTGCCTCCAGAAGTGTTGAGGGGAAAGCTTATGGAAACACCATATATTTT.

This chain's CDR3 is CASSSLAGFEQFF. CDR3 in DNA: TGTGCCAGCAGTTCCCTCGCCGGTTTTGAGCAGTTCTTC. The chain couples TRBV12-3 or TRBV12-4 to TRBJ2-1; D remains ambiguous. Trimming removed 4 bases at V and 9 bases at J, with 13 bases between. This CDR3 comprises 13 residues.

This clonotype was seen a few times. This rearrangement joins TRBV6-1 to TRBJ1-6, with 11 bases that match TRBD1. CDR1 MNHNS and CDR2 SASEGT come from the germline V gene. Trimming cost V 0 bases and J 9 bases; bases outside gene matches: 4. The CDR3 has 16 amino acids. For the CDR3, the DNA is TGTGCCAGCAGTGAAGCCGCGGGACAGGGGGTTTCACCCCTCCACTTT. This gives the protein CASSEAAGQGVSPLHF.

This clonotype has at least ten counts. The genes are TRBV18 and TRBJ2-1; TRBD2 is a possible D gene (5 bases). Trimming cost V 1 base and J 2 bases, with 9 bases left between them. Germline assignment: CDR1 KGHSH and CDR2 LQKENI. CDR3 length: 15 amino acids. The CDR3 loop reads CASSPLAGPYNEQFF. For the CDR3, the DNA is TGTGCCAGCTCACCACTCGCGGGCCCCTACAATGAGCAGTTCTTC.

This clonotype came up many times. The gene calls are TRBV28 and TRBJ1-2; 7 bases fit TRBD1. V dropped 5 bases and J dropped 4; count of bases not matched to a gene: 7. Germline values: CDR1 MDHEN, CDR2 SYDVKM. This CDR3 region has 14 residues. The DNA for the CDR3 is TGTGCCAGCAGTCCCGGCAGGGGGAGCTATGGCTACACCTTC. As protein: CASSPGRGSYGYTF.

The genes are TRBV7-9 and TRBJ2-2; possible D gene TRBD2, 6 bases. The germline V gene encodes CDR1 SEHNR and CDR2 FQNEAQ (reference sequence). Trimming stripped 2 bases from V and 11 bases from J, with 15 bases between. The CDR3 runs 14 residues. In DNA, the CDR3 is TGTGCCAGCAGCTTAAGGAGTTTGGGAGGAGAGCTGTTTTTT. Translated, it gives CASSLRSLGGELFF.

This clonotype was counted ten times or more. The rearrangement links TRBV5-1 to TRBJ2-3, with D maybe TRBD2 (6 bases). V lost 5 bases to trimming and J lost 5 bases, with 12 bases between them. Germline V gene data show CDR1 as SGHRS and CDR2 as YFSETQ. The CDR3 extends over 13 amino acids. This chain's CDR3 is CASSQWEEDTQYF. CDR3 nucleotides: TGCGCCAGCAGTCAGTGGGAGGAAGATACGCAGTATTTT.

About this clonotype: A single base separates this from a much larger clone, so it may be a read error. V usage is TRBV2 and J usage is TRBJ2-1; possible D gene TRBD2, 6 bases. With the DNA end fitting TRBJ2-7 better, the J assignment may be wrong. This CDR3 spans 13 amino acids. Germline lookup yields CDR1 SNHLY and CDR2 FYNNEI. The CDR3, as DNA: TGTGCCAGCGGCGCCGGGACTCACAATGAGCAGTACTTC. Translated: CASGAGTHNEQYF.

This clonotype was seen ten or more times. This chain uses TRBV6-1 with TRBJ1-5; D is uncertain. The V and J ends lost 3 bases and 7 bases respectively, with 19 bases between them. This CDR3 is built from 16 residues. The germline gives CDR1 MNHNS, CDR2 SASEGT. CDR3 loop: CASSEAQTVTLQPQHF. The CDR3 DNA is TGTGCCAGCAGTGAGGCCCAGACCGTAACGCTCCAGCCCCAGCATTTT.

This chain uses TRBV6-2 or TRBV6-3 with TRBJ2-1; no clear D. This CDR3 comprises 14 residues. Germline CDR1 reads MNHEY; CDR2 reads SVGEGT. Trimming removed 4 bases from V and 0 bases from J, with 7 bases in between. The CDR3 bases are TGTGCCAGCAGTTCGACTCTCTCCTACAATGAGCAGTTCTTC. This codes for CASSSTLSYNEQFF.

About this clonotype itself: At one end, the junction sequence differs from germline, possibly due to a read error. The rearrangement uses TRBV7-2 and TRBJ1-1, with a tentative D call TRBD1 (6 bases). Germline CDR1 reads SGHTA; CDR2 reads FQGNSA. The CDR3 has 20 amino acids. DNA for the CDR3: TGCGCCAGCAGCTTATCGGGTGGGTTGTCGGGGGGCGCCGTGAGGACTGAAGCTTTCTTT. It translates to CASSLSGGLSGGAVRTEAFF. The entire variable domain, with the rest obtained from reference TRBV7-2 and TRBJ1-1, is as follows: GAGVSQSPSNKVTEKGKDVELRCDPISGHTALYWYRQSLGQGLEFLIYFQGNSAPDKSGLPSDRFSAERTGGSVSTLTIQRTQQEDSAVYLCASSLSGGLSGGAVRTEAFFGQGTRLTVV.

The chain uses TRBV6-5 and TRBJ2-2; D is uncertain. V gave up 4 bases and J gave up 7 bases, with 16 bases separating them. Germline V gives CDR1 MNHEY, CDR2 SVGAGI. There are 15 residues in the CDR3. The CDR3 DNA reads TGTGCCAGCAGTTGCTCGGGCGTGGGGTTCGGGGAGCTGTTTTTT. This translates into CASSCSGVGFGELFF.

V usage is TRBV10-3 and J usage is TRBJ2-3; TRBD2 matches at 7 bases. This CDR3 has 14 amino acids. Trimming removed 3 bases from V and 0 bases from J; junction bases left unmatched: 0. CDR1 and CDR2 (germline): ENHRY, SYGVKD. For the CDR3, the DNA is TGTGCCATCAGTGAAGCGGGGAGCACAGATACGCAGTATTTT. This gives the protein CAISEAGSTDTQYF.

To note about this clonotype: A read error is possible here, since a much larger clone lies one base away. The chain carries TRBV7-8 and TRBJ2-3; TRBD2 matches 7 bases. CDR3 length: 14 residues. The germline V gene has CDR1 SGHVS and CDR2 FQNEAQ. The CDR3 nucleotides are TGTGCCAGCAGCCGGGGGAGGGCGGCAGATTCGCAGTATTTT. Amino acid sequence: CASSRGRAADSQYF.

This clonotype came up a few times. This chain uses TRBV29-1 with TRBJ1-2, with 7 bases fitting TRBD1. Trimming at V came to 4 bases and at J to 4 bases, leaving 12 bases not matched to a gene. The CDR3 consists of 15 residues. Germline V gene sequence: CDR1 SQVTM, CDR2 ANQGSEA. The CDR3 loop reads CSVAGQATASYGYTF. Written as DNA, the CDR3 is TGCAGCGTTGCCGGACAGGCCACGGCCTCCTATGGCTACACCTTC.

This clonotype was recorded a few times. The chain uses TRBV9 and TRBJ1-2, with no clear D. Deletions cut 4 bases from V and 4 bases from J, with 14 bases between. The CDR3 contains 14 residues. CDR1 SGDLS and CDR2 YYNGEE come from the germline V gene. CDR3 nucleotides: TGTGCCAGCAGCCCCTCCGGGTCCTTCTATGGCTACACCTTC. It is translated as CASSPSGSFYGYTF.

In this sample, this clonotype turned up a few times. The rearrangement joins TRBV18 to TRBJ2-7; D remains unclear. Germline V gene lookup returns CDR1 KGHSH and CDR2 LQKENI. The CDR3 extends over 13 amino acids. V dropped 0 bases and J dropped 5 bases, with 8 bases sitting between them. CDR3 nucleotides: TGTGCCAGCTCACCACCGCTAGGCCACGAGCAGTACTTC. Amino acids: CASSPPLGHEQYF.

A word on this clonotype: Sequence at one end of the junction differs from germline and may be a read error. CDR3 region: CASSGGGVYNEQFF. The CDR3 nucleotides are TGTGCCAGCAGCGGGGGGGGGGTCTACAATGAGCAGTTCTTC. This rearrangement joins TRBV5-1 to TRBJ2-1, with TRBD2 matching over 10 bases. Germline-derived CDR1 and CDR2 are SGHRS and YFSETQ. This CDR3 spans 14 amino acids.

The rearrangement joins TRBV11-2 to TRBJ2-7, with D perhaps TRBD1 (6 bases). The CDR3 is made up of 17 amino acids. The germline gives CDR1 SGHAT, CDR2 FQNNGV. V was shortened by 1 base and J by 1 base, with 17 bases between the two germline ends. CDR3 nucleotides: TGTGCCAGCAGCTTAGGGGGTAACAGGGCCTTATCCTACGAGCAGTACTTC. This codes for CASSLGGNRALSYEQYF. Supplemented by reference TRBV11-2 and TRBJ2-7, the full variable domain reads EAGVAQSPRYKIIEKRQSVAFWCNPISGHATLYWYQQILGQGPKLLIQFQNNGVVDDSQLPKDRFSAERLKGVDSTLKIQPAKLEDSAVYLCASSLGGNRALSYEQYFGPGTRLTVT.

This chain links TRBV29-1 with TRBJ2-7; D gene uncertain. The CDR3 is 16 residues long. Germline V gene data show CDR1 as SQVTM and CDR2 as ANQGSEA. With 2 bases removed from V and 0 bases from J, the gap between germline ends came to 17 bases. The CDR3 sequence is CSVEQSVSPYSYEQYF. The CDR3 DNA follows: TGCAGCGTTGAACAAAGTGTCAGCCCCTACTCCTACGAGCAGTACTTC.

This clonotype was seen a few times. The conserved final phenylalanine or tryptophan is absent from the CDR3, which likely points to a read error. The chain joins TRBV6-9 to TRBJ1-1, with D perhaps TRBD1 (6 bases). Trimming pared 3 bases from V and 3 bases from J, leaving 14 bases between. The CDR3 sequence is 15 residues long. Per germline, CDR1 MNHGY and CDR2 SVAAGI. The CDR3 DNA reads as TGTGCCAGCAGTTACTCTAACAGGGTGGACACTGAAGCTTTCCTT. Protein sequence: CASSYSNRVDTEAFL.

The gene calls are TRBV6-2 or TRBV6-3 and TRBJ1-5; D is possibly TRBD1 (6 bases). Germline V gene sequence: CDR1 MNHEY, CDR2 SVGEGT. V was trimmed by 6 bases and J by 5 bases, leaving 14 bases between them. The CDR3 covers 14 residues. The CDR3 nucleotides are TGTGCCAGCAGGTACCTCAGGGGCGATCAGCCCCAGCATTTT. Translated: CASRYLRGDQPQHF.